Listed below are T cell receptor beta chains from one sample, sequenced in a study of T cells in Graves' hyperthyroidism and ophthalmopathy. TCRdb reprocessed the multiplex PCR reads via MiXCR and lists one record per CDR3 protein. The sample lists hundreds of thousands of distinct CDR3 sequences; just under 20% were seen once. The sequenced material came from blood. These receptors all come from a man aged 35-49 years with Graves' ophthalmopathy. Each CDR3 is given with its conserved first and last residue. D genes are given only for firm matches. Only part of the rows carry a size: once, few, many, or a class if the clone is expanded.

cdr3_aa: CASPNTNTGELFF; cdr3_nt: TGTGCCAGCCCTAACACGAACACCGGGGAGCTGTTTTTT; clone_size: NA; d_call: NA; v_call: TRBV6-1; j_call: TRBJ2-2; cdr3_length: 13
cdr3_aa: CSARVGSGANVLTF; cdr3_nt: TGCAGTGCTAGAGTTGGGAGTGGGGCCAACGTCCTGACTTTC; clone_size: NA; d_call: NA; v_call: TRBV20-1; j_call: TRBJ2-6; cdr3_length: 14
cdr3_aa: CASSPDMETQYF; cdr3_nt: TGTGCCAGCAGCCCCGACATGGAGACCCAGTACTTC; clone_size: many; d_call: NA; v_call: TRBV3-1; j_call: TRBJ2-5; cdr3_length: 12
cdr3_aa: CSAITGHRGNIQYF; cdr3_nt: TGCAGTGCTATAACGGGACACCGGGGGAACATTCAGTACTTC; clone_size: few; d_call: NA; v_call: TRBV20-1; j_call: TRBJ2-4; cdr3_length: 14
cdr3_aa: CAWSTGQVEQYF; cdr3_nt: TGTGCCTGGAGCACCGGACAGGTTGAGCAGTACTTC; clone_size: NA; d_call: TRBD1; v_call: TRBV30; j_call: TRBJ2-7; cdr3_length: 12
cdr3_aa: CASASGGTVNTEAFF; cdr3_nt: TGTGCCAGCGCCTCAGGGGGGACAGTGAACACTGAAGCTTTCTTT; clone_size: few; d_call: TRBD1; v_call: TRBV27; j_call: TRBJ1-1; cdr3_length: 15
cdr3_aa: CASSSNREGTEAFF; cdr3_nt: TGTGCCAGCAGCTCGAACAGGGAGGGGACTGAAGCTTTCTTT; clone_size: many; d_call: NA; v_call: TRBV11-2; j_call: TRBJ1-1; cdr3_length: 14
cdr3_aa: CASSQDSYGYTF; cdr3_nt: TGTGCCAGCAGCCAAGACTCCTATGGCTACACCTTC; clone_size: many; d_call: NA; v_call: TRBV5-1; j_call: TRBJ1-2; cdr3_length: 12
cdr3_aa: CASSITGTSEGDEQYF; cdr3_nt: TGTGCCAGCAGCATTACCGGGACTAGCGAGGGCGACGAGCAGTACTTC; clone_size: NA; d_call: TRBD2; v_call: TRBV7-8; j_call: TRBJ2-7; cdr3_length: 16
cdr3_aa: CSARDPWTSTDTQYF; cdr3_nt: TGCAGTGCTAGAGATCCTTGGACCAGCACAGATACGCAGTATTTT; clone_size: NA; d_call: NA; v_call: TRBV20-1; j_call: TRBJ2-3; cdr3_length: 15
cdr3_aa: CASSFGGGRADTQYF; cdr3_nt: TGTGCCAGCAGTTTCGGGGGGGGGAGGGCAGATACGCAGTATTTT; clone_size: many; d_call: TRBD2; v_call: TRBV12-3/TRBV12-4; j_call: TRBJ2-3; cdr3_length: 15
cdr3_aa: CASSRKRITEAFF; cdr3_nt: TGTGCCAGCAGCCGAAAAAGGATCACTGAAGCTTTCTTT; clone_size: few; d_call: NA; v_call: TRBV5-6; j_call: TRBJ1-1; cdr3_length: 13
cdr3_aa: CSANDRGVASNQPQHF; cdr3_nt: TGCAGTGCTAACGACAGGGGGGTAGCGAGCAATCAGCCCCAGCATTTT; clone_size: few; d_call: TRBD1; v_call: TRBV20-1; j_call: TRBJ1-5; cdr3_length: 16
cdr3_aa: CASSWRDSLSYEQYF; cdr3_nt: TGTGCCAGCAGTTGGCGGGACAGTCTCTCCTACGAGCAGTACTTC; clone_size: few; d_call: NA; v_call: TRBV6-1; j_call: TRBJ2-7; cdr3_length: 15
cdr3_aa: CATSGSGSSYNEQFF; cdr3_nt: TGTGCCACCAGCGGTAGCGGGAGCTCCTACAATGAGCAGTTCTTC; clone_size: few; d_call: TRBD2; v_call: TRBV24-1; j_call: TRBJ2-1; cdr3_length: 15
cdr3_aa: CASSQGSLGTSNTGELFF; cdr3_nt: TGTGCCAGCAGCCAAGGTTCTCTAGGGACTTCCAACACCGGGGAGCTGTTTTTT; clone_size: NA; d_call: NA; v_call: TRBV3-1; j_call: TRBJ2-2; cdr3_length: 18
cdr3_aa: CASWTENSYEQYF; cdr3_nt: TGCGCCAGTTGGACAGAGAATTCCTACGAGCAGTACTTC; clone_size: NA; d_call: NA; v_call: TRBV10-2; j_call: TRBJ2-7; cdr3_length: 13
cdr3_aa: CASSSPSGGSNTDTQYF; cdr3_nt: TGTGCCAGCAGCTCCCCTAGCGGGGGGTCTAACACAGATACGCAGTATTTT; clone_size: few; d_call: TRBD2; v_call: TRBV7-6; j_call: TRBJ2-3; cdr3_length: 17
cdr3_aa: CASSEAGGLAGETQYF; cdr3_nt: TGTGCCAGCAGTGAAGCAGGGGGACTAGCGGGAGAGACCCAGTACTTC; clone_size: NA; d_call: TRBD2; v_call: TRBV6-1; j_call: TRBJ2-5; cdr3_length: 16
cdr3_aa: CAISARTSGSSYEQYF; cdr3_nt: TGTGCCATCAGTGCAAGGACTAGCGGGAGCTCCTACGAGCAGTACTTC; clone_size: NA; d_call: TRBD2; v_call: TRBV10-3; j_call: TRBJ2-7; cdr3_length: 16
cdr3_aa: CASSGAGTGKETQYF; cdr3_nt: TGCGCCAGCAGCGGCGCCGGGACAGGGAAGGAGACCCAGTACTTC; clone_size: few; d_call: TRBD1; v_call: TRBV5-1; j_call: TRBJ2-5; cdr3_length: 15
cdr3_aa: CASSLNQGTGAGEQYF; cdr3_nt: TGTGCCAGCAGCCTGAATCAAGGGACAGGGGCGGGCGAGCAGTACTTC; clone_size: NA; d_call: TRBD1; v_call: TRBV7-9; j_call: TRBJ2-7; cdr3_length: 16
cdr3_aa: CASSPRQGAQSGTQYF; cdr3_nt: TGTGCCAGCTCACCTCGACAGGGGGCGCAGAGTGGAACGCAGTATTTT; clone_size: few; d_call: TRBD1; v_call: TRBV18; j_call: TRBJ2-3; cdr3_length: 16
cdr3_aa: CAISRDRDQPQHF; cdr3_nt: TGTGCCATCAGCCGGGACAGGGATCAGCCCCAGCATTTT; clone_size: NA; d_call: TRBD1; v_call: TRBV10-3; j_call: TRBJ1-5; cdr3_length: 13
cdr3_aa: CASSQRGGGNEQFF; cdr3_nt: TGTGCCAGCAGCCAGCGGGGGGGCGGCAATGAGCAGTTCTTC; clone_size: NA; d_call: TRBD2; v_call: TRBV7-3; j_call: TRBJ2-1; cdr3_length: 14
cdr3_aa: CASSFPRGGADEQFF; cdr3_nt: TGTGCCAGCAGCTTCCCCAGGGGGGGGGCCGATGAGCAGTTCTTC; clone_size: few; d_call: NA; v_call: TRBV7-2; j_call: TRBJ2-1; cdr3_length: 15
cdr3_aa: CSAREGYQETQYF; cdr3_nt: TGCAGTGCTAGAGAAGGATACCAAGAGACCCAGTACTTC; clone_size: few; d_call: NA; v_call: TRBV20-1; j_call: TRBJ2-5; cdr3_length: 13
cdr3_aa: CSAPLTVLGAEAFF; cdr3_nt: TGCAGTGCTCCACTGACAGTCCTGGGGGCTGAAGCTTTCTTT; clone_size: NA; d_call: NA; v_call: TRBV20-1; j_call: TRBJ1-1; cdr3_length: 14
cdr3_aa: CSASPGLYNEQFF; cdr3_nt: TGCAGTGCTAGCCCGGGACTTTACAATGAGCAGTTCTTC; clone_size: NA; d_call: NA; v_call: TRBV20-1; j_call: TRBJ2-1; cdr3_length: 13
cdr3_aa: CASSPGSPGVAQYF; cdr3_nt: TGTGCCAGCAGCCCAGGATCCCCCGGAGTGGCGCAGTATTTT; clone_size: few; d_call: NA; v_call: TRBV7-3; j_call: TRBJ2-3; cdr3_length: 14
cdr3_aa: CASSLGEYGYTF; cdr3_nt: TGTGCCAGCAGTTTAGGGGAATATGGCTACACCTTC; clone_size: many; d_call: NA; v_call: TRBV28; j_call: TRBJ1-2; cdr3_length: 12
cdr3_aa: CASRLWAYEQYF; cdr3_nt: TGTGCCAGCAGGTTATGGGCCTACGAGCAGTACTTC; clone_size: NA; d_call: NA; v_call: TRBV6-5; j_call: TRBJ2-7; cdr3_length: 12
cdr3_aa: CASSYRDSTDTQYF; cdr3_nt: TGTGCCAGCAGTTACCGGGACAGCACAGATACGCAGTATTTT; clone_size: few; d_call: NA; v_call: TRBV6-5; j_call: TRBJ2-3; cdr3_length: 14
cdr3_aa: CASSSGTGQATEAFF; cdr3_nt: TGTGCCAGCAGCTCTGGGACAGGCCAGGCCACTGAAGCTTTCTTT; clone_size: many; d_call: TRBD1; v_call: TRBV11-3; j_call: TRBJ1-1; cdr3_length: 15
cdr3_aa: CASRPNRGGNQPQHF; cdr3_nt: TGTGCCAGTAGACCCAACAGGGGAGGGAATCAGCCCCAGCATTTT; clone_size: NA; d_call: TRBD1; v_call: TRBV19; j_call: TRBJ1-5; cdr3_length: 15
cdr3_aa: CAISESGGQSSYEQYF; cdr3_nt: TGTGCCATCAGTGAGTCGGGGGGCCAGAGCTCCTACGAGCAGTACTTC; clone_size: many; d_call: NA; v_call: TRBV10-3; j_call: TRBJ2-7; cdr3_length: 16
cdr3_aa: CVSSLSWASSTDTQYF; cdr3_nt: TGTGTCAGCAGTTTATCGTGGGCTAGCAGCACAGATACGCAGTATTTT; clone_size: NA; d_call: NA; v_call: TRBV27; j_call: TRBJ2-3; cdr3_length: 16
cdr3_aa: CASTKSGDTGELFF; cdr3_nt: TGTGCCAGCACCAAGTCGGGGGACACCGGGGAGCTGTTTTTT; clone_size: NA; d_call: NA; v_call: TRBV7-9; j_call: TRBJ2-2; cdr3_length: 14
cdr3_aa: CASSPGRVSETQYF; cdr3_nt: TGCGCCAGCAGTCCTGGACGGGTGTCGGAGACCCAGTACTTC; clone_size: NA; d_call: NA; v_call: TRBV5-1; j_call: TRBJ2-5; cdr3_length: 14
cdr3_aa: CASSSQGAGTHYEQYF; cdr3_nt: TGTGCCAGCAGCTCCCAGGGAGCAGGGACCCACTACGAGCAGTACTTC; clone_size: few; d_call: NA; v_call: TRBV7-9; j_call: TRBJ2-7; cdr3_length: 16
cdr3_aa: CASSWDTSQPQHF; cdr3_nt: TGTGCCAGCAGCTGGGACACCTCCCAGCCCCAGCATTTT; clone_size: few; d_call: NA; v_call: TRBV7-8; j_call: TRBJ1-5; cdr3_length: 13
cdr3_aa: CASSVGGQDYGYTF; cdr3_nt: TGTGCCAGCAGCGTAGGAGGGCAGGATTATGGCTACACCTTC; clone_size: few; d_call: NA; v_call: TRBV9; j_call: TRBJ1-2; cdr3_length: 14
cdr3_aa: CSARGTDTSEQYF; cdr3_nt: TGCAGTGCTAGAGGGACGGATACGAGCGAGCAGTACTTC; clone_size: many; d_call: NA; v_call: TRBV20-1; j_call: TRBJ2-7; cdr3_length: 13
cdr3_aa: CAISQIRLAPISYEQYF; cdr3_nt: TGTGCCATCAGTCAGATAAGACTAGCCCCTATCTCCTACGAGCAGTACTTC; clone_size: NA; d_call: TRBD2; v_call: TRBV10-3; j_call: TRBJ2-7; cdr3_length: 17
cdr3_aa: CASSNLYEQYF; cdr3_nt: TGTGCCAGCAGCAACCTCTACGAGCAGTACTTC; clone_size: many; d_call: NA; v_call: TRBV7-9; j_call: TRBJ2-7; cdr3_length: 11
cdr3_aa: CASSPRQERDEQYF; cdr3_nt: TGTGCCAGCAGTCCCAGACAGGAACGTGACGAGCAGTACTTC; clone_size: many; d_call: NA; v_call: TRBV12-3/TRBV12-4; j_call: TRBJ2-7; cdr3_length: 14
cdr3_aa: CASKQLGGREQFF; cdr3_nt: TGTGCCAGCAAACAGCTTGGGGGCCGTGAGCAGTTCTTC; clone_size: NA; d_call: NA; v_call: TRBV27; j_call: TRBJ2-1; cdr3_length: 13
cdr3_aa: CASSLGAGQPSYNEQFF; cdr3_nt: TGCGCCAGCAGCTTGGGGGCGGGACAACCATCCTACAATGAGCAGTTCTTC; clone_size: NA; d_call: NA; v_call: TRBV5-1; j_call: TRBJ2-1; cdr3_length: 17
cdr3_aa: CAISDSGDDTDTQYF; cdr3_nt: TGTGCCATCAGTGATTCAGGGGATGACACAGATACGCAGTATTTT; clone_size: many; d_call: NA; v_call: TRBV10-3; j_call: TRBJ2-3; cdr3_length: 15
cdr3_aa: CAWSVNFQGNTEAFF; cdr3_nt: TGTGCCTGGAGTGTCAACTTCCAGGGCAACACTGAAGCTTTCTTT; clone_size: many; d_call: NA; v_call: TRBV30; j_call: TRBJ1-1; cdr3_length: 15
cdr3_aa: CASSELGVEAFF; cdr3_nt: TGTGCCAGCAGTGAATTGGGGGTTGAAGCTTTCTTT; clone_size: NA; d_call: NA; v_call: TRBV6-1; j_call: TRBJ1-1; cdr3_length: 12